The rows below give T cell receptor beta chains drawn from one sample of a study of metastatic and nonmetastatic thyroid tumors. TCRdb re-clonotyped the PCR reads via MiXCR. Of around 5,000 clones in the sample, more than 15% are singletons; the top ten hold over 15%. The sample taken for sequencing was adjacent normal tissue. The receptors come from a female donor with papillary thyroid cancer or a benign thyroid nodule (not recorded which). Some clones in this sample may be carry-over from other donors' samples. Each CDR3 is given with its conserved first and last residue. The D gene is left open where the match is weak. The size of a clone is reported for some rows only, either as once, few or many, or as a class for expanded clones.

d_call	j_call	v_call	clone_size	cdr3_nt	cdr3_aa
.	TRBJ1-1	TRBV7-8	medium-sized	TGTGCCAGCAGCCCGCCGGGGGGCACTGAAGCTTTCTTT	CASSPPGGTEAFF
.	TRBJ2-7	TRBV7-9	.	TGTGCCAGCAGCTTCATCCCCTCCTACGAGCAGTACTTC	CASSFIPSYEQYF
TRBD1	TRBJ1-2	TRBV7-2	.	TGTGCCAGCAGCCACCGACAGGGGACGGGCTACACCTTC	CASSHRQGTGYTF
TRBD1	TRBJ1-6	TRBV19	medium-sized	TGTGCCAGTAAACCGACAGGGAGCTCCTATAATTCACCCCTCCACTTT	CASKPTGSSYNSPLHF
TRBD1	TRBJ2-1	TRBV6-1	few	TGTGTCAGCAGTGAAGCCGAATCAGGGGGAAATACTGCGTTCTTC	CVSSEAESGGNTAFF
TRBD1	TRBJ2-5	TRBV15	many	TGTGCCACCAGCAGACCGGGACAGGGAACGGAGACCCAGTACTTC	CATSRPGQGTETQYF
.	TRBJ2-1	TRBV6-6	medium-sized	TGTGCCAGCAGTTACTCGGGCGGGGGCGGGAATGAGCAGTTCTTC	CASSYSGGGGNEQFF
TRBD2	TRBJ2-1	TRBV28	medium-sized	TGTGCCAGCAGTTCTCTCATGGCTAGCGGGAGGAATGAGCAGTTCTTC	CASSSLMASGRNEQFF
TRBD1	TRBJ2-1	TRBV19	few	TGTGCCAGTAAAGGGGGCCTCGAGCAGTTCTTC	CASKGGLEQFF
TRBD2	TRBJ2-2	TRBV7-8	medium-sized	TGTGCCAGCAGTATAGCGGGAGTGAGCACCGGGGAGCTGTTTTTT	CASSIAGVSTGELFF
TRBD1	TRBJ1-1	TRBV5-4	.	TGTGCCAGCAGGACAGGGGGCGACACTGAAGCTTTCTTT	CASRTGGDTEAFF
.	TRBJ1-1	TRBV29-1	many	TGCAGCGTTGCTACAGGGTTGATTGGTAATGAAGCTTTCTTT	CSVATGLIGNEAFF
TRBD1	TRBJ1-2	TRBV7-9	medium-sized	TGTGCCAGCAGCTTCGACAGGGCCCCCTCGGGCTACACCTTC	CASSFDRAPSGYTF
.	TRBJ1-2	TRBV28	few	TGTGCCAGCAGTCGACCCGACAGCTACTATGGCTACACCTTC	CASSRPDSYYGYTF
.	TRBJ1-5	TRBV7-2	medium-sized	TGTGCCAGCAGCTGGGACGGCAATCAGCCCCAGCATTTT	CASSWDGNQPQHF
.	TRBJ1-2	TRBV29-1	.	TGCAGCGCTGTGAACTATGGCTACACCTTC	CSAVNYGYTF
TRBD1	TRBJ2-7	TRBV4-1	medium-sized	TGCGCCAGCAGCCTCATCCAGGGGGTTTCCTACGAGCAGTACTTC	CASSLIQGVSYEQYF
.	TRBJ2-1	TRBV24-1	medium-sized	TGTGCCACCAGTTTAAGGACTTCCTACAATGAGCAGTTCTTC	CATSLRTSYNEQFF
.	TRBJ1-3	TRBV6-1	few	TGTGCCAGCAGCCTCAGACTTAGCTCTGGAAACACCATATATTTT	CASSLRLSSGNTIYF
TRBD1	TRBJ1-2	TRBV20-1	many	TGCAGTGCTAGACCGGGACAGGGAGGGACGGGGGGCTACACCTTC	CSARPGQGGTGGYTF
.	TRBJ1-2	TRBV18	medium-sized	TGTGCCAGCTCACCACGCTCAGCCCTCTATGGCTACACCTTC	CASSPRSALYGYTF
.	TRBJ2-3	TRBV19	.	TGTGCCAGTAGTATAGTAGGGTATACGCAGTGTTTT	CASSIVGYTQCF
TRBD2	TRBJ2-3	TRBV6-1	.	TGTGCCAGCAGTCTTAGCGGGGGCGGCACAGATACGCAGTATTTT	CASSLSGGGTDTQYF